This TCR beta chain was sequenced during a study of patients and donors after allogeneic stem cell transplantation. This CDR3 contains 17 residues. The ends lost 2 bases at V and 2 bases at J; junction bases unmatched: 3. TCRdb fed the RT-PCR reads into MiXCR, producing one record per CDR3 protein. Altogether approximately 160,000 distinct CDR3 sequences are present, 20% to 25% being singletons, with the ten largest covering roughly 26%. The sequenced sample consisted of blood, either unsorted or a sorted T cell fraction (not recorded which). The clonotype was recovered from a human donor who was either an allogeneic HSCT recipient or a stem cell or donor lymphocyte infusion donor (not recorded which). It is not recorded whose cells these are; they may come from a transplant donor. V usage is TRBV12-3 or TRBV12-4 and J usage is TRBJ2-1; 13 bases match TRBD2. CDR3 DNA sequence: TGTGCCAGCAGTTTATCGGGACTAGCGGGGCCCTACAATGAGCAGTTCTTC. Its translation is CASSLSGLAGPYNEQFF.